The T cell receptor (beta chain) under discussion was sequenced for a study of CD8+CD57+ T cells in acquired aplastic anemia (dated by TCRdb to the late 2010s). Broadly, across the study: DNA extracted from sorted CD4+ and CD8+ cells had a mean of roughly 3.3 ug, with a range of roughly 0.18 to 27.4 ug. CD8+CD57+ expansion was defined as a frequency above the mean frequency observed in healthy subjects.

About this clonotype itself: Its antigen remains undetermined. No base quality information exists; no much larger clone differs at one position.

What the study reported, not specific to this receptor: Patients and healthy controls showed no significant difference in CD8+ Simpson's diversity (P=0.060). Fewer than 30 CD8+ CDR3 sequences were found in both patients and controls but appeared to be highly expressed in patients and within the immunodominant clones of the patients.

Genomic DNA served as template for TCR beta VDJ combination and CDR3 sequence profiling. TCR repertoire sequencing was run on an Illumina HiSeq 2000. In the authors' own workflow: Repertoire assessment relied on Simpson's diversity index, CDR3 size and DJ length profiles, and TRBV/TRBJ rearrangement plots. Whichever DNA sequence was most abundant in the deep sequencing data was defined as the immunodominant clone. CDR3 amino acid sequences were checked for sharing between subjects and were compared against published repertoires and the VDJdb database. TCRdb reanalyzed the raw reads on its own, using fastp at Q25 for trimming and MiXCR for clone calling, and kept in-frame beta chains. Entries that share a CDR3 protein sequence are merged under the most common genes and DNA. These V and J calls rely on TCRdb rather than the paper's analysis. For this sample the table gives more than 150,000 distinct CDR3 sequences, of which 45% to 60% were detected only once. Together, the top ten hold about an eighth of the sample.

In the germline V gene (reference sequence), CDR1 corresponds to WNHNN and CDR2 to SYGVQD. Trimming removed 6 bases from V and 4 bases from J, leaving 12 bases between the germline ends. From the cysteine up to the phenylalanine, the CDR3 has a length of 13 residues. This entry keeps only the CDR3 DNA: 39 bases, framed from base 1. Expansion of CD8+CD57+ cells had been shown by flow cytometry in the patients chosen for sequencing. Every patient had a diagnosis of severe acquired aplastic anemia based on International Study of Aplastic Anemia and Agranulocytosis and Camitta criteria. No patient had received any therapy when blood was sampled. In the study, sorted CD4+ and CD8+ blood T cells from patients with severe aplastic anemia and from healthy subjects underwent deep sequencing of TCR repertoires. In the USA, patient enrollment took place under clinicaltrials.gov protocols 00001620, 01623167, 00001397, 00071045, 00081523 and 00961064. Ficoll-Paque density gradient centrifugation was used to isolate peripheral blood mononuclear cells. Before DNA was extracted, CD4+ and CD8+ T cells were sorted using either FACS or magnetic beads.

Sequencing was done on a sample of sorted CD4+, CD8+, or CD8+CD57+ T cells (not recorded which) from PBMCs. Recombination linked TRBV10-1 to TRBJ1-1; the D gene cannot be named for sure. This TCR derives from a human donor with aplastic anemia. The CDR3 is CASSQDVFTEAFF. The sequenced DNA is TGCGCCAGCAGCCAAGACGTCTTCACTGAAGCTTTCTTT.